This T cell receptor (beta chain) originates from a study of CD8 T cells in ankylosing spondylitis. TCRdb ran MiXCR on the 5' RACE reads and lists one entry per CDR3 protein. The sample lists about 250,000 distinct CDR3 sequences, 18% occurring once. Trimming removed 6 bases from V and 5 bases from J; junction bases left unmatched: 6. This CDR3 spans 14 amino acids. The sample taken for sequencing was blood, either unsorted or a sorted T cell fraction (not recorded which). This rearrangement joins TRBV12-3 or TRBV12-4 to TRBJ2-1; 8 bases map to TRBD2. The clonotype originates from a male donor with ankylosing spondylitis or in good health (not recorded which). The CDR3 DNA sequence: TGTGCCAGCAGAATGGGACTAGAAAACAATGAGCAGTTCTTC. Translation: CASRMGLENNEQFF.